This record covers a single T cell receptor (beta chain). This entry is derived from a study of OX40 agonist ivuxolimab in advanced cancers. Study overall: A male proportion of more than 75% was recorded, with mean age approximately 57 years and range roughly 23 to 90. Three patients had partial responses: one hepatocellular carcinoma, two cutaneous melanoma.

Germline V gives CDR1 DFQATT, CDR2 SNEGSKA (reference sequence). Trimming cost V 2 bases and J 5 bases, with 6 bases left between them. CDR3 size: 11 residues. Repertoires were generated with immunoSEQ multiplex PCR, while TCRdb's copy carries only in-frame clones and drops some. The top ten clones hold roughly 2.5% of a sample with roughly 32,000 clones, roughly 85% of them seen once. This clonotype was obtained from an adult with an advanced solid tumor such as melanoma, head and neck, liver or kidney cancer. The source material was CD4+ or CD8+ T cells sorted from blood, sampled in a trial of the OX40 agonist ivuxolimab. The rearrangement joins TRBV20-1 to TRBJ2-5; the D is unclear. CDR3 nucleotides: TGCAGTGCTAGATCGCTGGAGACCCAGTACTTC. Translation: CSARSLETQYF.